A single sample is the source of the 21 T cell receptor beta chains below, sequenced in a study of regulatory T cells in long-lasting Graves disease. Arm-PCR of CDR3 regions with iRepertoire HTBI primers generated TCR beta libraries. TCRdb independently ran MiXCR on the multiplex PCR reads; one entry per CDR3 protein. In the table there are 400,000 to 450,000 distinct CDR3 sequences, around 22% of which are singletons. The time point is: persistent/refractory GD, antithyroid drugs over 5 years with positive TRAb. Extracted RNA from PBMCs served as the source of the TCR library. The source was peripheral blood mononuclear cells (PBMCs), collected when the disease was refractory, from a patient treated with antithyroid drugs. These receptors all stem from a female donor with Graves disease.

The chain carries TRBV25-1 and TRBJ1-1; TRBD1 matches at 9 bases. The CDR3 loop spans 11 amino acids. Trimming cost V 7 bases and J 11 bases; bases outside gene matches: 5. The V gene's germline CDR1 is MGHDK and CDR2 SYGVNS. The CDR3 DNA follows: TGTGCCAGCACCCCCGGACAGGGGGCTTTCTTT. It yields the protein CASTPGQGAFF.

This clonotype has just a few counts. The chain recombines TRBV20-1 with TRBJ1-5; no clear D. The CDR3 is 12 residues long. V lost 5 bases and J 9 bases, leaving 14 bases between the germline ends. CDR1 is DFQATT and CDR2 is SNEGSKA in the germline V gene (reference sequence). The CDR3 region has the DNA TGCAGTGCTCTGGAATTCCGTCGGCCCCAGCATTTT. Protein: CSALEFRRPQHF.

This clonotype has a handful of counts. The chain is built from TRBV7-6 and TRBJ1-1; D may be TRBD1 (5 bases). The CDR3 has 13 residues. Deletions cut 5 bases from V and 4 bases from J, with 11 bases between. Germline CDR1 reads SGHVS; CDR2 reads FNYEAQ. The CDR3 region is CASSPQRGTEAFF. The CDR3 coding sequence is TGTGCCAGCAGCCCCCAGAGGGGCACTGAAGCTTTCTTT.

The chain uses TRBV28 and TRBJ2-5; 10 nucleotides line up with TRBD1. Germline V lookup: CDR1 MDHEN, CDR2 SYDVKM. This CDR3 comprises 15 residues. The V segment lost 3 bases and the J segment 5 bases; nucleotides outside the gene matches: 6. The CDR3 region has the DNA TGTGCCAGCAGTTTGGGGACAGGGGAGGGGGAGACCCAGTACTTC. Amino acid sequence: CASSLGTGEGETQYF. Full variable domain (remainder filled in from reference TRBV28 and TRBJ2-5): DVKVTQSSRYLVKRTGEKVFLECVQDMDHENMFWYRQDPGLGLRLIYFSYDVKMKEKGDIPEGYSVSREKKERFSLILESASTNQTSMYLCASSLGTGEGETQYFGPGTRLLVL.

This clonotype was counted a few times. The gene calls are TRBV20-1 and TRBJ2-7; 8 bases are shared with TRBD1. The CDR3 runs 18 residues. Losses at the gene ends were 1 base for V and 3 bases for J; bases not matched to a gene: 17. Per germline, CDR1 DFQATT and CDR2 SNEGSKA (reference sequence). As DNA, the CDR3 is TGCAGTGCTAGAGGGACAGGGTTCTACTCCCAGGCCAACTACGAGCAGTACTTC. Translated, it gives CSARGTGFYSQANYEQYF.

The table lists this clonotype with many counts. The chain has TRBV7-2 and TRBJ2-2; D is ambiguous. With 2 bases removed from V and 5 bases from J, the gap between germline ends came to 9 bases. This CDR3 region has 14 residues. Germline CDR1 is SGHTA and CDR2 is FQGNSA. The CDR3: CASSLKLTTGELFF. The DNA for the CDR3 is TGTGCCAGCAGCTTAAAATTAACGACCGGGGAGCTGTTTTTT.

The chain couples TRBV12-3 or TRBV12-4 to TRBJ1-3, with D possibly being TRBD1 (6 bases). The CDR3 has 18 amino acids. V lost 6 bases, J lost 2 bases, and 23 bases lay in between. The CDR3 protein is CASSPTRNRDKTGNTIYF. The CDR3, as DNA: TGTGCCAGCAGCCCAACTCGTAACCGGGACAAAACTGGAAACACCATATATTTT.

This clonotype showed up many times. The CDR3 coding sequence is TGTGCCAGCAGCTCAAAACTAGCGGACCAAGAGACCCAGTACTTC. It yields the protein CASSSKLADQETQYF. The chain is built from TRBV11-1 and TRBJ2-5; TRBD2 matches at 8 bases. CDR3 length equals 15 residues. Losses at the gene ends were 4 bases for V and 0 bases for J; bases not matched to a gene: 4. Germline CDR1 reads SGHAT; CDR2 reads FQDESV (reference sequence).

At least ten counts were recorded for this clonotype. The chain employs TRBV2 and TRBJ2-7; D remains ambiguous. The V gene lost 4 bases and the J gene lost 4 bases, with 8 bases spanning the gap. The CDR3 is 12 residues long. In germline, CDR1 is SNHLY, CDR2 FYNNEI. CDR3 in DNA: TGTGCCAGCAGTGGTGACGGGTACGAGCAGTACTTC. Amino acids: CASSGDGYEQYF.

The rearrangement uses TRBV19 and TRBJ2-3, with 10 bases fitting TRBD2. The CDR3 extends over 14 amino acids. CDR1 is LNHDA, CDR2 SQIVND, per germline (reference sequence). After removal of 4 bases from V and 5 bases from J, the junction contained 3 bases not matched to a gene. This chain's CDR3 is CASSKRLAGDTQYF. The CDR3 DNA reads as TGTGCCAGTAGTAAGCGACTAGCGGGAGATACGCAGTATTTT.

This clonotype has only a few counts. The chain combines TRBV20-1 with TRBJ1-5, with 7 bases matching TRBD1. This CDR3 is 15 amino acids long. Germline trimming cut 0 bases from V and 2 bases from J; bases unmatched to any gene: 4. CDR1 DFQATT and CDR2 SNEGSKA come from the germline V gene (reference sequence). CDR3 in DNA: TGCAGTGCTAGAGATATTGGACAGGGCAATCAGCCCCAGCATTTT. It codes for CSARDIGQGNQPQHF.

This clonotype was seen a handful of times. CDR3 sequence (DNA): TGTGCCAGCAGTTACAGGGACGGAGATCAGCCCCAGCATTTT. It yields the protein CASSYRDGDQPQHF. The V gene is TRBV6-5, the J gene TRBJ1-5; weak D call: TRBD1 (5 bases). The CDR3 is made up of 14 amino acids. The V gene lost 2 bases and the J gene lost 5 bases, with 10 bases spanning the gap. Germline V lookup: CDR1 MNHEY, CDR2 SVGAGI.

The CDR3 spells CASSHRGRSNTEAFF. Written as DNA, the CDR3 is TGTGCCAGCAGCCACAGGGGTCGATCGAACACTGAAGCTTTCTTT. V gene TRBV3-1 combines with J gene TRBJ1-1, with D maybe TRBD1 (6 bases). With 3 bases removed from V and 1 base from J, the gap between germline ends came to 12 bases. Germline V CDR1 and CDR2: LGHDT, YNNKEL (reference sequence). The CDR3 has 15 amino acids. The full variable domain, in which reference TRBV3-1 and TRBJ1-1 provide the parts outside the CDR3, is DTAVSQTPKYLVTQMGNDKSIKCEQNLGHDTMYWYKQDSKKFLKIMFSYNNKELIINETVPNRFSPKSPDKAHLNLHINSLELGDSAVYFCASSHRGRSNTEAFFGQGTRLTVV.

The V gene is TRBV7-8, the J gene TRBJ2-2; D could derive from TRBD1 or TRBD2 (5 bases each). The V gene's germline CDR1 is SGHVS and CDR2 FQNEAQ. CDR3 length: 14 amino acids. Trimming took 1 base from V and 5 from J, leaving 8 bases between them. CDR3 protein: CASSLGGFTGELFF. The CDR3 DNA reads TGTGCCAGCAGCTTAGGGGGGTTTACCGGGGAGCTGTTTTTT. Full variable domain (rest looked up from reference TRBV7-8 and TRBJ2-2): GAGVSQSPRYKVAKRGQDVALRCDPISGHVSLFWYQQALGQGPEFLTYFQNEAQLDKSGLPSDRFFAERPEGSVSTLKIQRTQQEDSAVYLCASSLGGFTGELFFGEGSRLTVL.

This clonotype was seen more than once but under ten times. The chain carries TRBV5-1 and TRBJ2-7, with TRBD1 as a possible D gene (6 bases). V lost 4 bases, J lost 2 bases, and 13 bases lay in between. Germline CDR1 and CDR2: SGHRS and YFSETQ. This CDR3 has 14 amino acids. The CDR3 nucleotides are TGCGCCAGCAGCGTCCGGGACACAGCCTACGAGCAGTACTTC. This gives the protein CASSVRDTAYEQYF.

This clonotype was recorded only once. A clone one base away is much larger, so this may be a read error. The rearrangement joins TRBV5-1 to TRBJ2-7, with D perhaps matching TRBD1 or TRBD2 (5 bases each). Per the germline V gene, CDR1 is SGHRS and CDR2 is YFSETQ. V lost 7 bases and J lost 5, with 16 bases in between. The CDR3 is 13 amino acids. The CDR3 sequence: CASGGSWGDEQYF. DNA of the CDR3: TGCGCCAGCGGGGGTTCGTGGGGTGACGAGCAGTACTTC. Using reference TRBV5-1 and TRBJ2-7 for the parts outside the CDR3, the full variable domain is KAGVTQTPRYLIKTRGQQVTLSCSPISGHRSVSWYQQTPGQGLQFLFEYFSETQRNKGNFPGRFSGRQFSNSRSEMNVSTLELGDSALYLCASGGSWGDEQYFGPGTRLTVT.

The chain carries TRBV5-1 and TRBJ2-2; 7 bases line up with TRBD1. The germline V gene encodes CDR1 SGHRS and CDR2 YFSETQ. V shed 5 bases and J 1 base; nucleotides not matched to a gene: 5. The CDR3 is made up of 15 amino acids. The chain's CDR3 is CASSRDRQNTGELFF. The DNA of the CDR3 is TGCGCCAGCAGTCGGGACAGACAGAACACCGGGGAGCTGTTTTTT. The whole variable domain, remainder taken from reference TRBV5-1 and TRBJ2-2, is KAGVTQTPRYLIKTRGQQVTLSCSPISGHRSVSWYQQTPGQGLQFLFEYFSETQRNKGNFPGRFSGRQFSNSRSEMNVSTLELGDSALYLCASSRDRQNTGELFFGEGSRLTVL.

With respect to this clonotype: This sequence is one base from a far larger clone and is likely a read error. The rearrangement uses TRBV7-9 and TRBJ1-4; D is unresolved. CDR3 length equals 15 residues. Germline V lookup: CDR1 SEHNR, CDR2 FQNEAQ (reference sequence). The CDR3 DNA follows: TGTGCCGGCAGCCATCGGGATCAACCGAATGAAAAACTGTTTTTT. Its protein product is CAGSHRDQPNEKLFF.

In its sample, this clonotype was seen once. The chain combines TRBV7-2 with TRBJ2-3, with D unclear. Trimming shortened V by 1 base and J by 5 bases, and 19 bases separated the two germline ends. Per germline, CDR1 SGHTA and CDR2 FQGNSA. CDR3 length: 17 amino acids. The CDR3 is CASSLGATFAQGDTQYF. The CDR3 region has the DNA TGTGCCAGCAGCTTAGGTGCGACATTTGCCCAAGGAGATACGCAGTATTTT.

This clonotype was picked up many times. The gene calls are TRBV20-1 and TRBJ2-7, with 7 bases identical to TRBD1. Germline V lookup: CDR1 DFQATT, CDR2 SNEGSKA (reference sequence). The V segment lost 6 bases and the J segment 0 bases; nucleotides outside the gene matches: 5. The CDR3 loop spans 13 amino acids. The CDR3 DNA sequence: TGCAGTGCCCCCGGGACAGCCTCCTACGAGCAGTACTTC. Translation: CSAPGTASYEQYF.

J is TRBJ2-7 and V is TRBV7-2; 12 bases map to TRBD1. CDR3 length equals 15 residues. V lost 4 bases, J lost 6 bases, and 7 bases stayed unmatched. Germline loops: CDR1 SGHTA, CDR2 FQGNSA. CDR3 coding DNA: TGTGCCAGCAGCTCCCCGGGACAGGGGGCCCTCGAGCAGTACTTC. This sequence encodes CASSSPGQGALEQYF. Full variable domain (rest looked up from reference TRBV7-2 and TRBJ2-7): GAGVSQSPSNKVTEKGKDVELRCDPISGHTALYWYRQSLGQGLEFLIYFQGNSAPDKSGLPSDRFSAERTGGSVSTLTIQRTQQEDSAVYLCASSSPGQGALEQYFGPGTRLTVT.